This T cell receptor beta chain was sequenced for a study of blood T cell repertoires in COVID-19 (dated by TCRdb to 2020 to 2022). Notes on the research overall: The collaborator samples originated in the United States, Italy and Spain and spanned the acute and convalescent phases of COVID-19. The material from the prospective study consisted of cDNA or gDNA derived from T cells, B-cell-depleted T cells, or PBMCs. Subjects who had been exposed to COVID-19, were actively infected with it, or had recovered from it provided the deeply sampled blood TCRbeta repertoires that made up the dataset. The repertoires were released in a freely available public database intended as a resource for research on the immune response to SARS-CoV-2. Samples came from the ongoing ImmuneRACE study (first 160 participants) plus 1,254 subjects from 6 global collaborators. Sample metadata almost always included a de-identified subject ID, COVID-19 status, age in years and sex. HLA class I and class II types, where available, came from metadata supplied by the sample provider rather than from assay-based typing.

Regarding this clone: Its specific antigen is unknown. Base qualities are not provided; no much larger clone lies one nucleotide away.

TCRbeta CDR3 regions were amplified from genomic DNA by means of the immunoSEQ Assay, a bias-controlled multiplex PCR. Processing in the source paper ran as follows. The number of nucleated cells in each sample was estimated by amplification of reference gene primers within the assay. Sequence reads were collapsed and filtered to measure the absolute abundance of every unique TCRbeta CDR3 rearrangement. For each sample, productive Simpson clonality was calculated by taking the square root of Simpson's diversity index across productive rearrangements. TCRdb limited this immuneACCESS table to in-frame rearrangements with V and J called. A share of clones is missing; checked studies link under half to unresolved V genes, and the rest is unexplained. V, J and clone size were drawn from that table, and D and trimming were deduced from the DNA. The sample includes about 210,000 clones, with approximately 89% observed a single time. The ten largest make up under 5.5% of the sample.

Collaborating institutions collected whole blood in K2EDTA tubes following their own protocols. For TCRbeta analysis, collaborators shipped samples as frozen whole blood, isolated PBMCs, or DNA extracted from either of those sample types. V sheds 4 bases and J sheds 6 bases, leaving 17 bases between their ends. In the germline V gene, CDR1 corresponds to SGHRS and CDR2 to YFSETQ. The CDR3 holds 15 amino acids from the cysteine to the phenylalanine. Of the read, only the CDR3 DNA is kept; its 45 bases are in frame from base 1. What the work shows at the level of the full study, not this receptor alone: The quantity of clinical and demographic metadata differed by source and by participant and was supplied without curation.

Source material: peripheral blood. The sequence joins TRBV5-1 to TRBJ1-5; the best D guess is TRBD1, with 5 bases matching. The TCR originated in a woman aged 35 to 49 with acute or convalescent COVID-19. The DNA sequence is TGCGCCAGCAGCCTTGGGGGAGGGGAGATTCAGCCCCAGCATTTT. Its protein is CASSLGGGEIQPQHF.